Sequencing of this TCR beta chain was carried out in a study of blood T cell repertoires in COVID-19. In the study overall: Donors in the United States, Italy and Spain gave samples during acute or convalescent COVID-19. Nucleic acid was either cDNA or gDNA, and it came from T cells, B-cell-depleted T cells, or PBMCs.

Authors' data handling: Amplified reference gene primers provided the basis for estimating nucleated cell counts. The protocol was immunoSEQ multiplex PCR, while the TCRdb copy is restricted to in-frame clones and leaves out a portion. The V and J calls and the clone size are those of that table, but D and trimming were determined from the DNA. Of hundreds of thousands of clones listed, roughly nine tenths are singletons. The J segment lost 4 bases and the V segment lost 5 bases, leaving 11 bases of the junction unmatched. Germline V gene sequence: CDR1 MDHEN, CDR2 SYDVKM. CDR3 size: 16 residues. Clinical history as reported by participants underpinned cohort assignment.

The V gene is TRBV28, the J gene TRBJ2-1, with TRBD1 matching over 7 bases. The receptor was isolated from a man aged 25-45 years who had recovered from COVID-19. Sequenced sample: PBMCs or T cells enriched from blood (not recorded which). The CDR3 reads CASSRTGDTGYNEQFF. DNA of the CDR3: TGTGCCAGCAGTCGTACAGGGGATACGGGTTACAATGAGCAGTTCTTC.